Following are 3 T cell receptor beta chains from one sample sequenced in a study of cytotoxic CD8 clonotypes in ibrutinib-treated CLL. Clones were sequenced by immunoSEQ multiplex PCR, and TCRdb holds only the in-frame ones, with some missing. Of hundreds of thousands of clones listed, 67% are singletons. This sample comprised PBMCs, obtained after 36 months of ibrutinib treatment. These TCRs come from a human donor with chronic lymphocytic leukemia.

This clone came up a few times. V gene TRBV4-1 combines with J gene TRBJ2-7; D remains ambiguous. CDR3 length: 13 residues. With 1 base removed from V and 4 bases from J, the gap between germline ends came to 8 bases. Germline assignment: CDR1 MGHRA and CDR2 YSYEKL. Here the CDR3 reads CASSQGQPYEQYF. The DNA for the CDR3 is TGCGCCAGCAGCCAAGGGCAGCCTTACGAGCAGTACTTC.

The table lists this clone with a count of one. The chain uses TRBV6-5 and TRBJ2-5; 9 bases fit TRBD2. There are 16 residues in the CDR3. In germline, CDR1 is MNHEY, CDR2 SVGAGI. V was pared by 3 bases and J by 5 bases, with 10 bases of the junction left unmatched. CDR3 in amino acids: CASSYGLAGSGETQYF. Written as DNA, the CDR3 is TGTGCCAGCAGTTATGGGCTAGCGGGATCGGGTGAGACCCAGTACTTC.

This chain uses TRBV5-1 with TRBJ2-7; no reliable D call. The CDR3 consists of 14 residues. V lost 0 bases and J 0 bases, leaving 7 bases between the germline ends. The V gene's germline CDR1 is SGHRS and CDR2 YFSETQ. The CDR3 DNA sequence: TGCGCCAGCAGCTTGGAGTACAGCTCCTACGAGCAGTACTTC. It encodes CASSLEYSSYEQYF. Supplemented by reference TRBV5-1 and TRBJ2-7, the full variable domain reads KAGVTQTPRYLIKTRGQQVTLSCSPISGHRSVSWYQQTPGQGLQFLFEYFSETQRNKGNFPGRFSGRQFSNSRSEMNVSTLELGDSALYLCASSLEYSSYEQYFGPGTRLTVT.